This T cell receptor beta chain was identified in a study of regulatory T cells in long-lasting Graves disease. General study findings and limits: Persistent disease favored TRBV28, TRBJ1-2 and TRBJ2-5. Thyroid tissue went unstudied; only peripheral blood was examined.

This clonotype appeared many times. What it binds is unknown. CDR3 length equals 16 residues. V lost 5 bases to trimming and J lost 7 bases; unmatched junction nucleotides: 14. In germline, CDR1 is SGHRS, CDR2 YFSETQ. Arm-PCR of CDR3 regions and iRepertoire HTBI primers were used to build TCR beta libraries. MiXCR, applied by TCRdb to the multiplex PCR reads, yields one record per CDR3 protein. The sample lists 530,000 or so distinct CDR3 sequences; roughly 13% were seen once. Described time point: newly diagnosed GD, antithyroid drugs for less than 3 months. Researchers made the TCR library from RNA that was extracted from PBMCs. The same sample was also used in a study of T cells in Graves' hyperthyroidism and ophthalmopathy.

V and J are TRBV5-1 and TRBJ2-1; 8 nucleotides match TRBD2. This sequence was found in a man aged 30 to 39 with Graves disease. This material consisted of peripheral blood mononuclear cells (PBMCs), taken at new diagnosis, from a patient treated with antithyroid drugs. The CDR3 protein is CASRPGGGRIRNEQFF. CDR3 coding DNA: TGCGCCAGCAGACCGGGGGGCGGGAGGATTCGGAATGAGCAGTTCTTC.